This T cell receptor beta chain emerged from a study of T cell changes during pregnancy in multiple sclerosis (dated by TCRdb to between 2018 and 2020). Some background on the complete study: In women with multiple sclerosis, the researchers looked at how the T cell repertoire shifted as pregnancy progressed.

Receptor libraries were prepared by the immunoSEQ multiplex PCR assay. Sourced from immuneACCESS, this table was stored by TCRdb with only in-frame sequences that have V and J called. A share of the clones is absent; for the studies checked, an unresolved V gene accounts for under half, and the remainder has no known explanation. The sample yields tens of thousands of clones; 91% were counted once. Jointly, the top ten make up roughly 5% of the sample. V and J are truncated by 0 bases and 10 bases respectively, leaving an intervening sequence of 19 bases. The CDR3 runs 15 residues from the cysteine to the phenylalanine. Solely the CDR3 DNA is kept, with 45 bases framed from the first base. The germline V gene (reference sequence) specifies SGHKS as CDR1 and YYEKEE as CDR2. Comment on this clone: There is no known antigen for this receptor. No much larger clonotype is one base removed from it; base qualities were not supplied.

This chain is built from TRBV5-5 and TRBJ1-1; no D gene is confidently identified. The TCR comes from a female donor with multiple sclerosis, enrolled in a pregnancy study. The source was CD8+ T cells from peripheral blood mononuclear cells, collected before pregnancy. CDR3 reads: CASSLADGGREGAFF. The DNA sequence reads TGTGCCAGCAGCTTGGCCGACGGAGGGAGGGAGGGAGCTTTCTTT. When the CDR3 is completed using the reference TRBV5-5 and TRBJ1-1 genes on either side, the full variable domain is DAGVTQSPTHLIKTRGQQVTLRCSPISGHKSVSWYQQVLGQGPQFIFQYYEKEERGRGNFPDRFSARQFPNYSSELNVNALLLGDSALYLCASSLADGGREGAFFGQGTRLTVV.